This TCR beta chain came from a study of blood T cell repertoires in COVID-19. About the research overall: Samples came from the United States, Italy and Spain, spanning acute and convalescent COVID-19.

The CDR3 runs to 17 residues. V was pared by 1 base and J by 0 bases, with 4 bases of the junction left unmatched. Germline CDR1 is SGHVS and CDR2 is FNYEAQ. The study recruited people aged roughly 18 to 95 years across approximately 24 US areas. Authors' data handling: Amplifying reference gene primers gave estimates of nucleated cell counts. Some clones are missing from TCRdb's copy, which holds only in-frame ones; the method was immunoSEQ multiplex PCR. The V and J calls and clone size were taken over from that table, and D and trimming were inferred from the DNA. The repertoire includes fewer than 350,000 clones, around 90% of them detected once, and under 3% sits in the top ten.

The chain uses TRBV7-6 and TRBJ1-3; 9 nucleotides match TRBD1. The sequence was collected from a woman in her thirties or forties with acute COVID-19. The material sequenced was PBMCs or T cells enriched from blood (not recorded which). Written as DNA, the CDR3 is TGTGCCAGCAGCTTAGTTGGGACAGGGACCTCTGGAAACACCATATATTTT. Its protein is CASSLVGTGTSGNTIYF. The full variable domain, with the rest looked up from reference TRBV7-6 and TRBJ1-3, is GAGVSQSPRYKVTKRGQDVALRCDPISGHVSLYWYRQALGQGPEFLTYFNYEAQQDKSGLPNDRFSAERPEGSISTLTIQRTEQRDSAMYRCASSLVGTGTSGNTIYFGEGSWLTVV.